This T cell receptor beta chain originates from a study of T cells in Graves' hyperthyroidism and ophthalmopathy. The investigators amplified TCR beta CDR3 regions from RNA transcripts. Using the HTBI primer set, a first-round RT-PCR was run on the TCR CDR3. TCRdb re-called the multiplex PCR reads through MiXCR, storing one row per CDR3 protein. The sample includes approximately 370,000 distinct CDR3 sequences, roughly 17% of them seen just once. This CDR3 has 17 amino acids. Per the germline V gene, CDR1 is SEHNR and CDR2 is FQNEAQ (reference sequence). The junction had 8 bases not matched to a gene; V was cut back by 1 base and J by 4 bases.

V gene TRBV7-9 combines with J gene TRBJ2-2, with 8 bases that match TRBD2. This sequence originates from a woman aged 25 to 39 with Graves' hyperthyroidism that later progressed to Graves' ophthalmopathy. Source material: blood. CDR3 bases: TGTGCCAGCAGCTTAGTTCGGCGCGGGGGGTCCACCGGGGAGCTGTTTTTT. Translated, it gives CASSLVRRGGSTGELFF.